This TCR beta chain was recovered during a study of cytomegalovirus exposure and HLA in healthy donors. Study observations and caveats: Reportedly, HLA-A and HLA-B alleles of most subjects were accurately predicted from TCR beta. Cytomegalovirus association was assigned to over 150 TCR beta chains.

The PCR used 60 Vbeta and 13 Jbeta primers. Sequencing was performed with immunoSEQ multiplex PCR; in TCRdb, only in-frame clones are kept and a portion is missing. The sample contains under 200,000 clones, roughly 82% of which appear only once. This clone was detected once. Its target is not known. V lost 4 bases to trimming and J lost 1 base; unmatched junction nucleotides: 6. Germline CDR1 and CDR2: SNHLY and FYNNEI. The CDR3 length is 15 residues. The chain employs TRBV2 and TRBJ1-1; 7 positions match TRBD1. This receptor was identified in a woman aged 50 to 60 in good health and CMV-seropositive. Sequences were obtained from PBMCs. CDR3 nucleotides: TGTGCCAGCAGTGGCACGACAGGGCCGAACACTGAAGCTTTCTTT. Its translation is CASSGTTGPNTEAFF.